Listed below are T cell receptor beta chains from one sample, sequenced in a study of blood T cell repertoires in COVID-19. Sequenced by immunoSEQ multiplex PCR; TCRdb stores in-frame clones only, minus some. Here the sample spans about 77,000 clones, approximately 88% being singletons. The sample was peripheral blood. The receptors were gathered from an elderly woman with acute or convalescent COVID-19. The CDR3 runs from the conserved cysteine through the conserved F or W. Clone size is shown for a subset of rows, as once, few, many or a class of expanded clone.

clone_size,v_call,j_call,cdr3_aa
-,TRBV5-6,TRBJ2-7,CASSLGTARTYEQYF
-,TRBV7-9,TRBJ2-3,CASSLVLAGISDTQYF
-,TRBV5-8,TRBJ2-3,CASSSGRGPATDTQYF
once,TRBV7-8,TRBJ1-6,CASSLTGGREGSPLHF
-,TRBV19,TRBJ2-3,CASSIGGLDTQYF
-,TRBV23-1,TRBJ1-3,CASSQSRDISGNTIYF
-,TRBV6-1,TRBJ2-2,CASSEKAGNTGELFF
-,TRBV6-2/TRBV6-3,TRBJ2-4,CASSYPLAALAKNIQYF
-,TRBV18,TRBJ2-1,CASSLSGPRGDNEQFF
-,TRBV2,TRBJ1-6,CASRYGQGKSSYNSPLHF
-,TRBV14,TRBJ2-3,CASSQDWGRGTDTQYF
-,TRBV6-1,TRBJ2-7,CASSEGVSGNEQYF
-,TRBV30,TRBJ2-7,CASGRLGEQYF
-,TRBV15,TRBJ2-2,CATSRGASGVSNTGELFF
once,TRBV6-6,TRBJ1-3,CASSQDRGNTIYF
-,TRBV27,TRBJ2-7,CASSLGQNYEQYF
-,TRBV19,TRBJ1-2,CASSISRYGYTF
-,TRBV7-9,TRBJ1-2,CASSFRGQVSGYTF
-,TRBV11-2,TRBJ2-6,CASKEGGANVLTF
-,TRBV7-3,TRBJ2-1,CASSLGTSGYNEQFF
-,TRBV9,TRBJ2-1,CASSVGAGEKPYNEQFF
-,TRBV28,TRBJ1-1,CASSSTGLNTEAFF